This entry lists 10 T cell receptor beta chains sequenced from one sample in a study of blood T cell repertoires in COVID-19. The protocol was immunoSEQ multiplex PCR, while the TCRdb copy is restricted to in-frame clones and leaves out a portion. The sample includes about 220,000 clones, approximately 84% seen only once; the top ten take 1.9%. Input material: peripheral blood. All receptors derive from a man in his forties with active or convalescent COVID-19.

In this sample, this clone turned up a few times. The CDR3 sequence is CASSRQDRVGEAFF. The CDR3 coding sequence is TGTGCCAGCTCACGACAGGACAGGGTAGGTGAAGCTTTCTTT. The rearrangement uses TRBV18 and TRBJ1-1; 8 positions agree with TRBD1. The V and J ends lost 4 bases and 7 bases, in that order; junction bases with no gene match: 8. Germline CDR1 and CDR2: KGHSH and LQKENI. The CDR3 has 14 amino acids.

The chain has TRBV9 and TRBJ2-7; 8 nucleotides align to TRBD2. The germline V gene encodes CDR1 SGDLS and CDR2 YYNGEE. V lost 4 bases and J lost 3; bases outside the gene matches: 9. There are 15 residues in the CDR3. The CDR3 spells CASSINSGGDYEQYF. The CDR3, as DNA: TGTGCCAGCAGCATCAATTCCGGGGGGGACTACGAGCAGTACTTC.

This clone turned up a few times. This chain joins TRBV7-9 and TRBJ2-5; no clear D gene. V was shortened by 2 bases and J by 2 bases, with 6 bases between the two germline ends. Germline CDR1 reads SEHNR; CDR2 reads FQNEAQ (reference sequence). The CDR3 contains 13 residues. The CDR3 DNA is TGTGCCAGCAGCTTATCAGGTCAAGAGACCCAGTACTTC. Translated, it gives CASSLSGQETQYF.

This clone was picked up one time. This chain links TRBV30 with TRBJ2-1; maybe TRBD2 (5 bases). Per germline, CDR1 GTSNPN and CDR2 SVGIG (reference sequence). V was pared by 1 base and J by 4 bases, with 11 bases between. This CDR3 has 14 amino acids. Here the CDR3 reads CAWSATGNYNEQFF. DNA for the CDR3: TGTGCCTGGAGTGCTACGGGGAATTACAATGAGCAGTTCTTC. The variable domain in full, with the rest retrieved from reference TRBV30 and TRBJ2-1, is SQTIHQWPATLVQPVGSPLSLECTVEGTSNPNLYWYRQAAGRGLQLLFYSVGIGQISSEVPQNLSASRPQDRQFILSSKKLLLSDSGFYLCAWSATGNYNEQFFGPGTRLTVL.

The CDR3 spells CASSLAIGGSEKLFF. The CDR3 DNA is TGTGCCAGCAGCTTGGCCATAGGGGGAAGTGAAAAACTGTTTTTT. The chain couples TRBV5-4 to TRBJ1-4; D is possibly TRBD1 (6 bases). The V end lost 0 bases, the J end lost 7 bases, and 13 bases lay between the germline ends. CDR3 length: 15 residues. The germline gives CDR1 SGHNT, CDR2 YYREEE (reference sequence). Drawing the rest from reference TRBV5-4 and TRBJ1-4, the complete variable domain is ETGVTQSPTHLIKTRGQQVTLRCSSQSGHNTVSWYQQALGQGPQFIFQYYREEENGRGNFPPRFSGLQFPNYSSELNVNALELDDSALYLCASSLAIGGSEKLFFGSGTQLSVL.

The J gene is TRBJ1-2, the V gene TRBV3-1 (or the pseudogene TRBV3-2); possible D gene TRBD1, 5 bases. Trimming stripped 3 bases from V and 6 bases from J, with 8 bases between. Germline CDR1 is LGHDT and CDR2 is YNNKEL (reference sequence). CDR3 size: 12 residues. CDR3 protein: CASSQTRDGYTF. The CDR3 DNA reads as TGTGCCAGCAGCCAGACCAGGGATGGCTACACCTTC.

This rearrangement joins TRBV12-3 or TRBV12-4 to TRBJ1-1, with TRBD1 identical over 9 bases. V lost 6 bases, J lost 11 bases, and 7 bases stayed unmatched. The CDR3 loop spans 12 amino acids. The chain's CDR3 is CASSPQGAKAFF. The CDR3 DNA reads TGTGCCAGCAGCCCACAGGGGGCTAAGGCTTTCTTT.

V gene TRBV7-8 combines with J gene TRBJ1-1; possible D gene TRBD1, 6 bases. Trimming removed 6 bases from V and 3 bases from J, with 14 bases in between. The CDR3 runs 14 residues. Germline CDR1 and CDR2: SGHVS and FQNEAQ. CDR3 region: CASRRGGEHTEAFF. In DNA form, the CDR3 reads TGTGCCAGCAGAAGGGGGGGTGAACACACTGAAGCTTTCTTT.

The CDR3 sequence: CASSENIAQPQHF. The CDR3 DNA is TGTGCCAGCAGTGAAAACATCGCTCAGCCCCAGCATTTT. The chain uses TRBV2 and TRBJ1-5; D is undetermined. The CDR3 sequence is 13 residues long. Germline V lookup: CDR1 SNHLY, CDR2 FYNNEI. Trimming took off 2 bases at V and 6 bases at J, with 8 bases between the two ends.

V is TRBV28 and J is TRBJ1-4, with unresolved D. V was shortened by 3 bases and J by 8 bases, with 13 bases between the two germline ends. Germline V CDR1 and CDR2: MDHEN, SYDVKM. The CDR3 consists of 14 residues. DNA of the CDR3: TGTGCCAGCAGTTTGTTCTTGGAGCCCGAAAAACTGTTTTTT. Residues: CASSLFLEPEKLFF.